The 25 T cell receptor beta chains presented below share a single source sample, sequenced in a study of beta chain features in type 1 diabetes. Expressed TCRB transcripts were sequenced, since all the RNA that had been isolated was reverse transcribed. Sequenced by immunoSEQ multiplex PCR; TCRdb stores in-frame clones only, minus some. The sample includes a few hundred thousand clones, roughly a fifth seen only once; the top ten take roughly 0.045%. The sequenced sample consisted of naive CD4+ T cells from blood. Receptor source: a woman aged 18-29 years in good health.

V is TRBV5-1 and J is TRBJ1-1; the match to TRBD1 covers 10 bases. This CDR3 region has 15 residues. Germline V lookup: CDR1 SGHRS, CDR2 YFSETQ. V was clipped by 0 bases and J by 7 bases; unmatched bases: 6. The CDR3 region is CASSLVRDRGDEAFF. In DNA form, the CDR3 reads TGCGCCAGCAGCTTGGTACGGGACAGGGGAGATGAAGCTTTCTTT.

The rearrangement links TRBV4-1 to TRBJ2-1, with 7 bases identical to TRBD2. This CDR3 spans 15 amino acids. Germline CDR1 and CDR2: MGHRA and YSYEKL. Trimming removed 3 bases from V and 9 bases from J; junction bases left unmatched: 11. CDR3 sequence: CASSHLLAGVVEQFF. In DNA form, the CDR3 reads TGCGCCAGCAGCCACCTTCTGGCGGGGGTGGTTGAGCAGTTCTTC.

This clone appeared a few times. The chain uses TRBV28 and TRBJ2-7; possibly TRBD1 for D (5 bases). Trimming pared 11 bases from V and 0 bases from J, leaving 17 bases between. The CDR3 sequence is 14 residues long. The germline V gene has CDR1 MDHEN and CDR2 SYDVKM. DNA for the CDR3: TGTGCCGGCCAACAGGCAGGCAGCTCCTACGAGCAGTACTTC. Translating gives CAGQQAGSSYEQYF. Complete variable domain (other parts from reference TRBV28 and TRBJ2-7): DVKVTQSSRYLVKRTGEKVFLECVQDMDHENMFWYRQDPGLGLRLIYFSYDVKMKEKGDIPEGYSVSREKKERFSLILESASTNQTSMYLCAGQQAGSSYEQYFGPGTRLTVT.

The chain carries TRBV9 and TRBJ2-6; D is possibly TRBD1 (6 bases). The germline gives CDR1 SGDLS, CDR2 YYNGEE. The length of the CDR3 is 18 residues. Trimming took off 0 bases at V and 2 bases at J, with 15 bases between the two ends. CDR3 coding DNA: TGTGCCAGCAGCGTAGAAGGGGGATCGTATACTGGGGCCAACGTCCTGACTTTC. Its protein is CASSVEGGSYTGANVLTF.

The J gene is TRBJ1-2, the V gene TRBV30; D is possibly TRBD1 (6 bases). The V and J ends lost 3 bases and 3 bases respectively, with 11 bases between them. Germline V lookup: CDR1 GTSNPN, CDR2 SVGIG (reference sequence). The CDR3 is 13 amino acids. This CDR3 reads CAWRPAGDYGYTF. CDR3 coding DNA: TGTGCCTGGAGACCCGCAGGGGACTATGGCTACACCTTC.

This clone has just a few counts. The chain carries TRBV30 and TRBJ1-4; D gene ambiguous. Germline V CDR1 and CDR2: GTSNPN, SVGIG (reference sequence). The CDR3 spans 15 residues. Trimming took 0 bases from V and 3 from J, leaving 11 bases between them. CDR3 sequence (DNA): TGTGCCTGGAGTGTAAGCGGATGGGCTAATGAAAAACTGTTTTTT. Its translation is CAWSVSGWANEKLFF.

On this clone: The same CDR3 is also encoded by other DNA sequences in this sample. The V gene is TRBV5-1, the J gene TRBJ1-1, with 7 positions matching TRBD1. The CDR3 loop spans 14 amino acids. The V and J ends lost 4 bases and 3 bases, in that order; junction bases with no gene match: 6. Germline V gene data show CDR1 as SGHRS and CDR2 as YFSETQ. The CDR3 region is CASSLRTGDTEAFF. The CDR3 DNA reads as TGCGCCAGCAGCCTCCGGACAGGAGACACTGAAGCTTTCTTT. Full variable domain (outside the CDR3, taken from reference TRBV5-1 and TRBJ1-1): KAGVTQTPRYLIKTRGQQVTLSCSPISGHRSVSWYQQTPGQGLQFLFEYFSETQRNKGNFPGRFSGRQFSNSRSEMNVSTLELGDSALYLCASSLRTGDTEAFFGQGTRLTVV.

V and J are TRBV7-2 and TRBJ1-5, with D unclear. CDR1 and CDR2 from the germline V gene are SGHTA and FQGNSA. There are 14 residues in the CDR3. V lost 6 bases to trimming and J lost 2 bases, with 11 bases between them. As DNA, the CDR3 is TGTGCCAGCAGTCCCGCCCGGGGCAATCAGCCCCAGCATTTT. Protein product: CASSPARGNQPQHF.

This clone has more than one count but fewer than ten. The chain links TRBV30 to TRBJ1-1; D ambiguous. V was shortened by 4 bases and J by 1 base, with 7 bases between the two germline ends. CDR1 is GTSNPN and CDR2 is SVGIG in the germline V gene (reference sequence). The CDR3 totals 12 residues. The chain's CDR3 is CAWTRGNTEAFF. The CDR3 DNA sequence: TGTGCCTGGACGCGCGGGAACACTGAAGCTTTCTTT.

There are a few counts of this clone. This sequence joins TRBV18 and TRBJ1-1; D unresolved. The germline gives CDR1 KGHSH, CDR2 LQKENI. The length of the CDR3 is 13 residues. Trimming stripped 3 bases from V and 4 bases from J, with 9 bases between. CDR3 region: CASSPFGATEAFF. In nucleotides, the CDR3 is TGTGCCAGCTCACCGTTCGGTGCCACTGAAGCTTTCTTT.

The table lists this clone with a few counts. The chain is built from TRBV19 and TRBJ2-6, with D hard to call. CDR1 and CDR2 (germline): LNHDA, SQIVND (reference sequence). V was clipped by 6 bases and J by 4 bases, with 13 bases between them. CDR3 length equals 15 residues. The CDR3 DNA reads TGTGCCAGTAGGATTCCAGTCACCGGGGCCAACGTCCTGACTTTC. It yields the protein CASRIPVTGANVLTF. Looking up the rest from reference TRBV19 and TRBJ2-6 gives the full variable domain: DGGITQSPKYLFRKEGQNVTLSCEQNLNHDAMYWYRQDPGQGLRLIYYSQIVNDFQKGDIAEGYSVSREKKESFPLTVTSAQKNPTAFYLCASRIPVTGANVLTFGAGSRLTVL.

The chain is built from TRBV15 and TRBJ1-2; D gene uncertain. CDR1 and CDR2 from the germline V gene are LNHNV and YYDKDF (reference sequence). This CDR3 comprises 13 residues. Trimming took 0 bases from V and 0 from J, leaving 2 bases between them. The CDR3 spells CATSRDTNYGYTF. The CDR3 DNA is TGTGCCACCAGCAGAGATACTAACTATGGCTACACCTTC.

As to this clone: One junction end does not reproduce the germline sequence, and a read error may be involved. The chain recombines TRBV25-1 with TRBJ1-2; 8 bases align to TRBD1. Germline-derived CDR1 and CDR2 are MGHDK and SYGVNS. This CDR3 has 15 amino acids. Written as DNA, the CDR3 is TGTGCCAGCAGTGATCCCGGGACAGGCGACAACCCTACGAAATTC. This translates into CASSDPGTGDNPTKF.

The V gene is TRBV6-6, the J gene TRBJ2-4; a possible D gene is TRBD1 (5 bases). CDR1 and CDR2 from the germline V gene are MNHNY and SVGAGI (reference sequence). The CDR3 extends over 16 amino acids. Trimming took 8 bases from V and 7 from J, leaving 24 bases between them. CDR3 in DNA: TGTGCCAGCGGCGCCCCGGCGGCAGGGCTAGTGAACATTCAGTACTTC. Amino acid sequence: CASGAPAAGLVNIQYF.

V gene TRBV6-5 combines with J gene TRBJ2-1; TRBD1 matches at 7 bases. Trimming removed 4 bases from V and 14 bases from J; junction bases left unmatched: 11. CDR3 length equals 13 residues. Germline CDR1 reads MNHEY; CDR2 reads SVGAGI. CDR3: CASSSIPGQREFF. In DNA, the CDR3 is TGTGCCAGCAGTTCGATCCCGGGACAGAGGGAGTTCTTC.

This clone has more than one count but fewer than ten. The rearrangement links TRBV6-1 to TRBJ1-1; TRBD1 matches at 7 bases. Germline V gene lookup returns CDR1 MNHNS and CDR2 SASEGT. After removal of 4 bases from V and 1 base from J, the junction contained 9 bases not matched to a gene. The CDR3 sequence is 16 residues long. CDR3 in DNA: TGTGCCAGCAGTGGGCCGGGACAGATAGCGAACACTGAAGCTTTCTTT. Translation: CASSGPGQIANTEAFF.

The CDR3 region is CASSVSGAVQYF. The DNA of the CDR3 is TGTGCCAGCAGCGTTAGCGGGGCGGTCCAGTACTTC. The rearrangement uses TRBV7-9 and TRBJ2-5; 8 bases fit TRBD2. V shed 5 bases, J shed 10 bases, and the junction held 6 bases outside the gene matches. Germline V gene sequence: CDR1 SEHNR, CDR2 FQNEAQ (reference sequence). The CDR3 is 12 residues long.

The CDR3 nucleotides are TGCGCCAGCAGCCAAGATGCCCCAGGAACAGGGTTCGCCTCCTACGAGCAGTACTTC. This sequence encodes CASSQDAPGTGFASYEQYF. This chain joins TRBV4-1 and TRBJ2-7, with D maybe TRBD1 (6 bases). The CDR3 loop spans 19 amino acids. Germline V gene lookup returns CDR1 MGHRA and CDR2 YSYEKL. Trimming removed 0 bases from V and 0 bases from J, with 21 bases in between.

This clone was counted a few times. The chain links TRBV7-2 to TRBJ1-1; D is unresolved. Germline-derived CDR1 and CDR2 are SGHTA and FQGNSA. The germline V and J ends were trimmed by 2 bases and 1 base, with 2 bases remaining between them. This CDR3 is built from 12 residues. This CDR3 reads CASSLQNTEAFF. CDR3 bases: TGTGCCAGCAGCTTACAGAACACTGAAGCTTTCTTT. Full variable domain (rest looked up from reference TRBV7-2 and TRBJ1-1): GAGVSQSPSNKVTEKGKDVELRCDPISGHTALYWYRQSLGQGLEFLIYFQGNSAPDKSGLPSDRFSAERTGGSVSTLTIQRTQQEDSAVYLCASSLQNTEAFFGQGTRLTVV.

The rearrangement uses TRBV6-5 and TRBJ2-6; D possibly corresponds to TRBD1 (6 bases). V lost 0 bases and J lost 6, with 9 bases in between. CDR1 and CDR2 from the germline V gene are MNHEY and SVGAGI. The CDR3 is 15 residues long. The CDR3 is CASSYSTGQANVLTF. In DNA, the CDR3 is TGTGCCAGCAGTTACTCGACAGGCCAGGCCAACGTCCTGACTTTC.

The chain carries TRBV7-2 and TRBJ2-5; 9 bases align to TRBD2. Germline assignment: CDR1 SGHTA and CDR2 FQGNSA. CDR3 length equals 13 residues. Unmatched junction bases numbered 8, after V lost 10 bases and J lost 5 bases. In DNA form, the CDR3 reads TGTGCCACCAGGGGACTAGCTGTTGAGACCCAGTACTTC. Translating it yields CATRGLAVETQYF. Combining the CDR3 with reference TRBV7-2 and TRBJ2-5 gives the whole variable domain GAGVSQSPSNKVTEKGKDVELRCDPISGHTALYWYRQSLGQGLEFLIYFQGNSAPDKSGLPSDRFSAERTGGSVSTLTIQRTQQEDSAVYLCATRGLAVETQYFGPGTRLLVL.

This clone was seen only a few times. The CDR3 spells CSVEALPYSYGYTF. CDR3 in DNA: TGCAGCGTTGAAGCCCTACCCTATAGCTATGGCTACACCTTC. The V call is TRBV29-1, the J call TRBJ1-2; the D is unclear. Germline CDR1 SQVTM, CDR2 ANQGSEA. The CDR3 has 14 amino acids. Trimming left V 1 base short and J 4 bases short, with 13 bases between.

V is TRBV9 and J is TRBJ2-7, with TRBD1 matching over 8 bases. Germline V gives CDR1 SGDLS, CDR2 YYNGEE. This CDR3 contains 16 residues. V lost 3 bases to trimming and J lost 4 bases; unmatched junction nucleotides: 12. CDR3 residues: CASSAGQGVGPYEQYF. As DNA, the CDR3 is TGTGCCAGCAGCGCCGGACAGGGAGTAGGACCTTACGAGCAGTACTTC.

This clone turned up a few times. The chain combines TRBV18 with TRBJ2-5, with D hard to call. This CDR3 is 15 amino acids long. The V end was cut by 2 bases, the J end by 4 bases, with 14 bases between. CDR1 is KGHSH, CDR2 LQKENI, per germline. The CDR3 loop is CASSPKSAPRETQYF. CDR3 DNA sequence: TGTGCCAGCTCACCAAAATCCGCCCCCAGAGAGACCCAGTACTTC.

This clone was seen a few times. The V gene is TRBV11-2, the J gene TRBJ2-3; 10 nucleotides line up with TRBD1. There are 16 residues in the CDR3. Germline trimming cut 4 bases from V and 1 base from J; bases unmatched to any gene: 5. Germline V gene sequence: CDR1 SGHAT, CDR2 FQNNGV. The CDR3: CASSSRQGAGTDTQYF. As DNA, the CDR3 is TGTGCCAGCAGCTCCCGACAGGGGGCGGGCACAGATACGCAGTATTTT.